Each of the 25 T cell receptor beta chains below was sequenced from the same sample in a study of OX40 agonist ivuxolimab in advanced cancers. The assay was immunoSEQ multiplex PCR, and TCRdb's table has in-frame clones only and misses some. This sample yields about 35,000 clones, of which 84% are seen a single time; roughly 18% belongs to the top ten. The sequences come from CD4+ or CD8+ T cells sorted from blood, collected in a trial of the OX40 agonist ivuxolimab. The receptor source for this set is an adult with an advanced solid tumor such as melanoma, head and neck, liver or kidney cancer.

There are a few counts of this clone. This same CDR3 is encoded by further DNA sequences in the sample. The chain recombines TRBV6-1 with TRBJ1-2, with 9 bases fitting TRBD1. The CDR3 sequence is 15 residues long. Germline assignment: CDR1 MNHNS and CDR2 SASEGT. J lost 0 bases, V lost 6 bases, and 5 bases had no gene match. Here the CDR3 reads CASRVGQGPNYGYTF. CDR3 in DNA: TGTGCCAGCAGGGTGGGACAGGGACCTAACTATGGCTACACCTTC.

V usage is TRBV13 and J usage is TRBJ1-1; D is possibly TRBD1 (5 bases). In germline, CDR1 is PRHDT, CDR2 FYEKMQ (reference sequence). This CDR3 has 16 amino acids. V lost 6 bases, J lost 4 bases, and 21 bases lay in between. DNA for the CDR3: TGTGCCAGCAGGACCGAATTTCAGGGTGTCGGCACTGAAGCTTTCTTT. Translation gives CASRTEFQGVGTEAFF. The full variable domain, its missing parts supplied by reference TRBV13 and TRBJ1-1, is AAGVIQSPRHLIKEKRETATLKCYPIPRHDTVYWYQQGPGQDPQFLISFYEKMQSDKGSIPDRFSAQQFSDYHSELNMSSLELGDSALYFCASRTEFQGVGTEAFFGQGTRLTVV.

V and J are TRBV7-9 and TRBJ2-1; D is possibly TRBD1 or TRBD2 (6 bases each). Germline CDR1 reads SEHNR; CDR2 reads FQNEAQ (reference sequence). The CDR3 length is 15 residues. V lost 8 bases to trimming and J lost 2 bases, with 16 bases between them. The CDR3 loop reads CASGRGARAYNEQFF. DNA of the CDR3: TGTGCCAGCGGAAGGGGGGCTCGAGCCTACAATGAGCAGTTCTTC.

The J gene is TRBJ2-7, the V gene TRBV10-3; 7 nucleotides match TRBD2. CDR1 is ENHRY, CDR2 SYGVKD, per germline. This CDR3 comprises 14 residues. Trimming removed 0 bases from V and 3 bases from J; junction bases left unmatched: 2. The CDR3 nucleotides read TGTGCCATCAGTGAGTCGCGGGGGATCTACGAGCAGTACTTC. Its translation: CAISESRGIYEQYF.

The rearrangement uses TRBV20-1 and TRBJ2-7; D not certain. This CDR3 is 9 amino acids long. Germline V gene data show CDR1 as DFQATT and CDR2 as SNEGSKA (reference sequence). V was pared by 6 bases and J by 5 bases, with 5 bases between. For the CDR3, the DNA is TGCAGTGCGGGCAACGAGCAGTACTTC. It specifies CSAGNEQYF.

The gene calls are TRBV7-8 and TRBJ1-4; no clear D. This CDR3 contains 13 residues. Trimming took off 2 bases at V and 5 bases at J, with 6 bases between the two ends. CDR1 is SGHVS and CDR2 is FQNEAQ in the germline V gene. The CDR3 spells CASSLLGNEKLFF. CDR3 DNA sequence: TGTGCCAGCAGCTTATTAGGGAATGAAAAACTGTTTTTT. The full variable domain, with the rest looked up from reference TRBV7-8 and TRBJ1-4, is GAGVSQSPRYKVAKRGQDVALRCDPISGHVSLFWYQQALGQGPEFLTYFQNEAQLDKSGLPSDRFFAERPEGSVSTLKIQRTQQEDSAVYLCASSLLGNEKLFFGSGTQLSVL.

V and J are TRBV2 and TRBJ2-1; D not resolved. Germline V gene data show CDR1 as SNHLY and CDR2 as FYNNEI. This CDR3 has 12 residues. The germline V and J ends were trimmed by 1 base and 7 bases, with 5 bases remaining between them. The CDR3 sequence is CASSEVENEQFF. The CDR3 bases are TGTGCCAGCAGTGAAGTGGAGAATGAGCAGTTCTTC.

This clone appeared once. The chain combines TRBV7-8 with TRBJ2-7, with a possible D match to TRBD2 (7 bases). Between the trimmed V and J ends, which lost 4 bases and 1 base, there was a span of 17 bases. Germline values: CDR1 SGHVS, CDR2 FQNEAQ. The length of the CDR3 is 16 residues. The CDR3 DNA sequence: TGTGCCAGCAGCTCGCATATACAGGGAGGGTCCTACGAGCAGTACTTC. Translation gives CASSSHIQGGSYEQYF.

The chain uses TRBV10-2 and TRBJ2-7, with TRBD2 as a possible D gene (5 bases). The V gene's germline CDR1 is WSHSY and CDR2 SAAADI. The CDR3 spans 14 residues. V lost 5 bases and J 0 bases, leaving 11 bases between the germline ends. The CDR3 DNA is TGCGCCAGCAGTAAAGCGGAAAGCTCCTACGAGCAGTACTTC. It is translated as CASSKAESSYEQYF.

This clone was observed a handful of times. The chain is built from TRBV28 and TRBJ1-2; D possibly corresponds to TRBD1 (6 bases). The germline V gene has CDR1 MDHEN and CDR2 SYDVKM. The CDR3 contains 14 residues. Trimming removed 6 bases at V and 1 base at J, with 12 bases between. The CDR3 nucleotides are TGTGCCAGCAGCCCCAGGGGTCTTAACTATGGCTACACCTTC. Protein: CASSPRGLNYGYTF.

Judged by abundance, this clone is medium-sized. The CDR3 coding sequence is TGTGCCAGCAGCGACTTCTTACAGGGAACGGTTCCCGATGGCTACACCTTC. The encoded protein is CASSDFLQGTVPDGYTF. The chain is built from TRBV7-9 and TRBJ1-2; D may be TRBD1 (6 bases). Germline CDR1 is SEHNR and CDR2 is FQNEAQ (reference sequence). V was shortened by 5 bases and J by 6 bases, with 25 bases between the two germline ends. The CDR3 sequence is 17 residues long. Full variable domain (missing parts from reference TRBV7-9 and TRBJ1-2): DTGVSQNPRHKITKRGQNVTFRCDPISEHNRLYWYRQTLGQGPEFLTYFQNEAQLEKSRLLSDRFSAERPKGSFSTLEIQRTEQGDSAMYLCASSDFLQGTVPDGYTFGSGTRLTVV.

The chain uses TRBV5-6 and TRBJ1-1; no definite D call. This CDR3 region has 14 residues. V lost 4 bases and J lost 0, with 10 bases in between. Germline V gene lookup returns CDR1 SGHDT and CDR2 YYEEEE. The CDR3 loop reads CASSPEGLNTEAFF. For the CDR3, the DNA is TGTGCCAGCAGCCCTGAAGGTCTGAACACTGAAGCTTTCTTT. The full variable domain, its missing parts supplied by reference TRBV5-6 and TRBJ1-1, is DAGVTQSPTHLIKTRGQQVTLRCSPKSGHDTVSWYQQALGQGPQFIFQYYEEEERQRGNFPDRFSGHQFPNYSSELNVNALLLGDSALYLCASSPEGLNTEAFFGQGTRLTVV.

This chain connects TRBV7-6 to TRBJ2-7, with a possible D match to TRBD2 (5 bases). The CDR3 length is 15 residues. The V and J ends lost 5 bases and 2 bases respectively, with 16 bases between them. Germline values: CDR1 SGHVS, CDR2 FNYEAQ. CDR3 bases: TGTGCCAGCAGCCCACGGGATATGGGCGCCTACGAGCAGTACTTC. Translated: CASSPRDMGAYEQYF.

This rearrangement joins TRBV7-9 to TRBJ2-2; D is unclear. V gave up 1 base and J gave up 11 bases, with 14 bases separating them. Germline V gene lookup returns CDR1 SEHNR and CDR2 FQNEAQ (reference sequence). CDR3 length: 14 residues. CDR3 loop: CASSLDPRLNELFF. The DNA for the CDR3 is TGTGCCAGCAGCTTAGATCCACGTCTAAACGAGCTGTTTTTT.

J is TRBJ2-5 and V is TRBV11-3; TRBD2 matches 10 bases. V was clipped by 5 bases and J by 2 bases; unmatched bases: 11. The CDR3 is 17 amino acids. Germline loops: CDR1 SGHNT, CDR2 YENEEA. The CDR3 reads CASSLPRLAGGQETQYF. CDR3 nucleotides: TGTGCCAGCAGCCTCCCGCGACTAGCGGGTGGGCAAGAGACCCAGTACTTC.

This clone was observed once. The chain recombines TRBV7-9 with TRBJ1-2, with 11 bases fitting TRBD1. CDR3 length equals 16 residues. With V trimmed by 5 bases and J by 2 bases, 7 bases remained unmatched. Germline lookup yields CDR1 SEHNR and CDR2 FQNEAQ (reference sequence). The chain's CDR3 is CASSISGTGGNYGYTF. For the CDR3, the DNA is TGTGCCAGCAGCATCTCCGGGACAGGGGGAAACTATGGCTACACCTTC.

This clone came up once. V is TRBV28 and J is TRBJ2-1; 9 bases are shared with TRBD2. V shed 6 bases and J 7 bases; nucleotides not matched to a gene: 10. This CDR3 region has 15 residues. Germline-derived CDR1 and CDR2 are MDHEN and SYDVKM. The CDR3, as DNA: TGTGCCAGCAGCGCGTCAGCGGGAGGATGGAATGAGCAGTTCTTC. Its translation: CASSASAGGWNEQFF.

The V gene is TRBV29-1, the J gene TRBJ2-5; D uncertain. Deletions cut 4 bases from V and 5 bases from J, with 20 bases between. The CDR3 length is 15 residues. Germline values: CDR1 SQVTM, CDR2 ANQGSEA. The CDR3 nucleotides are TGCAGCGTTGTTGTGGACCGCGAAGCCAGTGAGACCCAGTACTTC. Amino acid sequence: CSVVVDREASETQYF.

V usage is TRBV4-2 and J usage is TRBJ2-3; 16 bases match TRBD2. Losses at the gene ends were 2 bases for V and 6 bases for J; bases not matched to a gene: 8. The CDR3 has 18 residues. Germline-derived CDR1 and CDR2 are LGHNA and YNFKEQ. CDR3 amino acids: CASSQSGTSGGAWDTQYF. The DNA for the CDR3 is TGTGCCAGCAGCCAATCCGGGACTAGCGGGGGGGCCTGGGATACGCAGTATTTT.

The chain uses TRBV7-6 and TRBJ2-3; the D gene is possibly TRBD2 (6 bases). Trimming removed 5 bases from V and 2 bases from J, with 14 bases in between. The CDR3 runs 15 residues. From germline, CDR1 is SGHVS and CDR2 FNYEAQ. DNA of the CDR3: TGTGCCAGCAGCGATTCCCGGGACTCCACAGATACGCAGTATTTT. Translating gives CASSDSRDSTDTQYF.

This clone was seen a single time. This sequence joins TRBV4-2 and TRBJ2-1, with 11 bases fitting TRBD2. The V gene's germline CDR1 is LGHNA and CDR2 YNFKEQ. V was clipped by 2 bases and J by 5 bases; unmatched bases: 5. The CDR3 is made up of 16 amino acids. For the CDR3, the DNA is TGTGCCAGCAGCCAAATAGGGACTAGCGGTAACAATGAGCAGTTCTTC. Translated, it gives CASSQIGTSGNNEQFF.

The chain is built from TRBV27 and TRBJ2-4, with 7 bases fitting TRBD1. Germline V CDR1 and CDR2: MNHEY, SMNVEV (reference sequence). This CDR3 contains 17 residues. The V and J ends lost 4 bases and 3 bases, in that order; junction bases with no gene match: 12. In nucleotides, the CDR3 is TGTGCCAGCAGTTCCTACCCGGGACAGTCAGTCAAAAACATTCAGTACTTC. Protein: CASSSYPGQSVKNIQYF.

V usage is TRBV7-8 and J usage is TRBJ2-4; TRBD1 matches at 9 bases. CDR3 length: 15 amino acids. Germline V lookup: CDR1 SGHVS, CDR2 FQNEAQ. Germline trimming cut 4 bases from V and 5 bases from J; bases unmatched to any gene: 6. CDR3 protein: CASSSDRGEQNIQYF. CDR3 in DNA: TGTGCCAGCAGCTCGGACAGGGGAGAGCAAAACATTCAGTACTTC.

The V and J genes are TRBV11-2 and TRBJ1-1; D not resolved. The V end was cut by 3 bases, the J end by 3 bases, with 8 bases between. This CDR3 has 13 residues. Germline V CDR1 and CDR2: SGHAT, FQNNGV. As DNA, the CDR3 is TGTGCCAGCAGCTTGATCCATCACACTGAAGCTTTCTTT. Its translation is CASSLIHHTEAFF.

This clone was found once. The chain employs TRBV6-5 and TRBJ1-4; TRBD1 matches at 9 bases. The germline CDR1 and CDR2 sequences are MNHEY and SVGAGI. The CDR3 is 14 amino acids. V was clipped by 5 bases and J by 8 bases; unmatched bases: 6. The CDR3 loop is CASSVDRGKEKLFF. CDR3 sequence (DNA): TGTGCCAGCAGTGTCGACAGGGGGAAGGAAAAACTGTTTTTT.